This T cell receptor beta chain was obtained from a study of T cell responses to AZD1222 COVID-19 vaccine. Assay: immunoSEQ multiplex PCR; the TCRdb copy retains only in-frame clones and omits some. This table holds nearly 100,000 clones, approximately 91% found once. This receptor was identified in an adult in good health. The sequencing here drew on peripheral blood, taken on day 0 of AZD1222 vaccination.

CDR3 DNA: TGTGCCAGCAGCCCCTCAGGCAGTTCCTACAATGAGCAGTTCTTC. This translates into CASSPSGSSYNEQFF. This sequence joins TRBV28 and TRBJ2-1; D remains ambiguous. This CDR3 is 15 amino acids long. Trimming removed 6 bases from V and 1 base from J, with 13 bases in between. CDR1 is MDHEN and CDR2 is SYDVKM in the germline V gene.